The rows below give T cell receptor beta chains drawn from one sample of a study of shared clonotypes between healthy human individuals. TCRdb's table, derived via immunoSEQ multiplex PCR, lists solely in-frame clones and lacks some. In the table there are 2.5 million or so clones, 90% to 95% of which are singletons. The sequenced material came from naive CD4+ T cells sorted from blood. These receptors all come from a man aged 18 to 30 in good health. Each CDR3 is given with its conserved first and last residue. A D gene is named only where the DNA matches it firmly. Some rows have no size entry. The others give once, few or many, or a class for an expanded clone.

cdr3_nt cdr3_aa d_call cdr3_length v_call clone_size j_call
TGTGCCAGCCTATCCGGGACAGAGAACACTGAAGCTTTCTTT CASLSGTENTEAFF TRBD1 14 TRBV18 once TRBJ1-1
TGTGCCAGCAACCCAGACAGCGATCAGCCCCAGCATTTT CASNPDSDQPQHF NA 13 TRBV2 once TRBJ1-5
TGTGCCAGCAGGATTTTCCTACAGGAAGGAGGATACGAGCAGTACTTC CASRIFLQEGGYEQYF NA 16 TRBV7-8 NA TRBJ2-7
TGTGCCAGCAGAAACACAGGGGTTCGTAATGAAAAACTGTTTTTT CASRNTGVRNEKLFF TRBD1 15 TRBV27 NA TRBJ1-4
TGTGCCAGCAGTGAGAACCGGGGCCCTGGTAGTGAAGCTTTCTTT CASSENRGPGSEAFF NA 15 TRBV25-1 once TRBJ1-1
TGTGCCTGGAGTGTACGGAACAGGGACCATGAGCAGTTCTTC CAWSVRNRDHEQFF NA 14 TRBV30 NA TRBJ2-1
TGCGCCAGTACAGGGGCGGTGAACACTGAAGCTTTCTTT CASTGAVNTEAFF TRBD1 13 TRBV10-2 NA TRBJ1-1
TGTGCCAGCAGCTTGGCTTGGGGACAGGGGGCGTGGGAGCAGTACTTC CASSLAWGQGAWEQYF TRBD1 16 TRBV5-6 once TRBJ2-7
TGTGCGTCAAAACGGGAGGTCTCCACAGATACGCAGTATTTT CASKREVSTDTQYF TRBD2 14 TRBV7-2 NA TRBJ2-3
TGTGCCAGCAGCCGACAGGGGCCTGAAGCTTTCTTT CASSRQGPEAFF TRBD1 12 TRBV5-6 few TRBJ1-1
TGTGCCAGCAGTTGGCGGGTAAGGGGCACTGAAGCTTTCTTT CASSWRVRGTEAFF NA 14 TRBV28 NA TRBJ1-1
TGTGCCAGCAGCTTTTCGGGACAGGCCCACTACGAGCAGTACTTC CASSFSGQAHYEQYF TRBD1 15 TRBV7-3 NA TRBJ2-7
TGTGCCAGTAGTCTGCGACAGGGAAGGTACCTAGGGGGGTCCTACGAGCAGTACTTC CASSLRQGRYLGGSYEQYF NA 19 TRBV19 once TRBJ2-7
TGTGCGTCAGCCGAGGAGGCCGCTGAGGAGCAGTACTTC CASAEEAAEEQYF NA 13 TRBV7-2 NA TRBJ2-7
TGTGCCAGCAGCTTCGGCCCCGGGGGGGCCAAAAACATTCAGTACTTC CASSFGPGGAKNIQYF TRBD2 16 TRBV5-4 NA TRBJ2-4
TGTGCCAGCAGCCCCGACAGGGGGAGGGCCGGGGAGCTGTTTTTT CASSPDRGRAGELFF TRBD1 15 TRBV2 NA TRBJ2-2
TGTGCCAGCTCACCACAGGTGCAAGGGACCTACAATGAGCAGTTCTTC CASSPQVQGTYNEQFF NA 16 TRBV18 once TRBJ2-1
TGTGCCAGCAGCCCAGGACGGCTTTACAATGAGCAGTTCTTC CASSPGRLYNEQFF NA 14 TRBV5-8 NA TRBJ2-1
TGTGCCAGCAGTGAGGGTAGGGTCTACACCTTC CASSEGRVYTF NA 11 TRBV2 NA TRBJ1-2
TGTGCCAGCAGCCCCTTTGGGACGAGCTCCTACGAGCAGTACTTC CASSPFGTSSYEQYF NA 15 TRBV6-6 NA TRBJ2-7
TGTGCCAGCAGCTTAGCATCGGGCGGGGTCCGCACCGGGGAGCTGTTTTTT CASSLASGGVRTGELFF NA 17 TRBV7-6 NA TRBJ2-2
TGTGCCAGCAGTAAACCGGGACAGGGTCATCCCCTCCACTTT CASSKPGQGHPLHF TRBD1 14 TRBV25-1 NA TRBJ1-6
TGTGCCAGCAGCCTGTATTATAGCAATCAGCCCCAGCATTTT CASSLYYSNQPQHF NA 14 TRBV2 NA TRBJ1-5
TGCGCCAGCAGCTCCATACCCACCTCTGGGGCCAACGTCCTGACTTTC CASSSIPTSGANVLTF NA 16 TRBV5-1 once TRBJ2-6
TGTGCCAGCAGTTATCGACAGGTACAAGAGACCCAGTACTTC CASSYRQVQETQYF NA 14 TRBV6-6 NA TRBJ2-5
TGTGCCAGCAGTTACAGTTGGGTTTCCTCCTACGAGCAGTACTTC CASSYSWVSSYEQYF NA 15 TRBV6-5 NA TRBJ2-7
TGTGCCAGCAGCTTAGTGGTCCAGGGGAGTGGCTACACCTTC CASSLVVQGSGYTF NA 14 TRBV7-2 NA TRBJ1-2
TGCGCCAGCAGCTTGGCCCTGGGGGCGGGGGAGCAGTTCTTC CASSLALGAGEQFF NA 14 TRBV5-1 NA TRBJ2-1
TGTGCCAGCAGCAAAGCGCTCGGGCAGGGAGTTCCCTACGAGCAGTACTTC CASSKALGQGVPYEQYF NA 17 TRBV21-1 once TRBJ2-7
TGCGCCAGCAGCCGGCCCGGCGGGGGCGGCACCGGGGAGCTGTTTTTT CASSRPGGGGTGELFF NA 16 TRBV5-1 NA TRBJ2-2
TGCAGCGTCGCGGGACAGGGGGCGCCGGGAAACACCATATATTTT CSVAGQGAPGNTIYF TRBD1 15 TRBV29-1 NA TRBJ1-3
TGCAGCGTTGAAGTAGGAGGGTTGAACACTGAAGCTTTCTTT CSVEVGGLNTEAFF NA 14 TRBV29-1 NA TRBJ1-1
TGTGCCAGTAGTATAGAGGGTCAGCCCCAGCATTTT CASSIEGQPQHF NA 12 TRBV19 few TRBJ1-5
TGTGCCTGGAACAGATGGGGGAGCACAGGTACGCAGTATTTT CAWNRWGSTGTQYF NA 14 TRBV30 NA TRBJ2-3
TGTGCCAGCAGCTCAACCTTGGGGGTCCTTGGTTTCTACGAGCAGTACTTC CASSSTLGVLGFYEQYF NA 17 TRBV7-8 NA TRBJ2-7
TGCGCCAGCAGCTTGGCCGTGACTGCTAATTCACCCCTCCACTTT CASSLAVTANSPLHF NA 15 TRBV5-1 NA TRBJ1-6
TGTGCCAGCAGCTTAGTCGGATGGACCTTCCAGTACTTC CASSLVGWTFQYF NA 13 TRBV11-3 NA TRBJ2-5
TGTGCCAGCCGGGACAGAGGGGGAGGTCAGCCCCAGCATTTT CASRDRGGGQPQHF TRBD1 14 TRBV2 NA TRBJ1-5
TGTGCCTCCGACGGCTCTGGGGCCAACGTCCTGACTTTC CASDGSGANVLTF NA 13 TRBV30 NA TRBJ2-6
TGTGCCTCCCGGGATGCAACTAATGAAAAACTGTTTTTT CASRDATNEKLFF NA 13 TRBV19 NA TRBJ1-4
TGTGCCAGCAGCCTCCAGGGTGCGGTCAATCAGCCCCAGCATTTT CASSLQGAVNQPQHF NA 15 TRBV11-2 NA TRBJ1-5